This T cell receptor (beta chain) originates from a study of regulatory T cells in long-lasting Graves disease. Study at large: Persistent cases took antithyroid drugs over 5 years and stayed TSH receptor antibody positive.

This clonotype was found many times. The antigen remains unidentified. Time point reported: persistent/refractory GD, antithyroid drugs over 5 years with positive TRAb. PBMC-extracted RNA yielded the TCR library. iRepertoire HTBI primers and Arm-PCR of CDR3 regions built TCR beta libraries. TCRdb passed the multiplex PCR reads through MiXCR, listing each CDR3 protein once. Among under 500,000 distinct CDR3 sequences listed, about a fifth were seen once. Per germline, CDR1 LNHDA and CDR2 SQIVND (reference sequence). The ends lost 5 bases at V and 4 bases at J; junction bases unmatched: 8. The CDR3 has 14 residues. Study-wide points: Thyroid tissue was not sampled; only peripheral blood was. Whereas new patients shared 870 or so public clonotypes, persistent patients shared more, at 2,741.

The receptor comes from a female donor with Graves disease. V usage is TRBV19 and J usage is TRBJ2-7; TRBD1 matches 7 bases. This sample comprised peripheral blood mononuclear cells (PBMCs), obtained when the disease was refractory, from a patient treated with antithyroid drugs. Here the CDR3 DNA reads TGTGCCAGTAGTGTCGGACAGGTTTTTTACGAGCAGTACTTC. It specifies CASSVGQVFYEQYF.